These T cell receptor beta chains were read from a single sample in a study of cytomegalovirus exposure and HLA in healthy donors. Profiling relied on immunoSEQ multiplex PCR, and the TCRdb table lists in-frame clones only, not all of them. Of 150,000 to 200,000 clones in the sample, 80% to 85% were seen once. Sequencing was done on a sample of PBMCs. The receptors here all came from a middle-aged woman in good health and CMV-seronegative. CDR3s include the opening cysteine and the closing phenylalanine or tryptophan. A D gene is named only where the DNA matches it firmly. Expanded clones are given a class, and other clones once, few, many or no size at all.

size	D	V	J	DNA	CDR3
NA	NA	TRBV9	TRBJ1-1	TGTGCCAGCAGCGGGCCGGGGGGCCGGAGCACTGAAGCTTTCTTT	CASSGPGGRSTEAFF
NA	NA	TRBV5-1	TRBJ1-5	TGCGCCAGCAGCTTGGGAGCGGGGGGCGGCCATAGCAATCAGCCCCAGCATTTT	CASSLGAGGGHSNQPQHF
NA	NA	TRBV5-4	TRBJ2-7	TGTGCCAGCAGCTTGGGAGGGGGAAGCTCCTACGAGCAGTACTTC	CASSLGGGSSYEQYF
NA	NA	TRBV29-1	TRBJ2-4	TGCAGCGTTTTTAGGTCGGGGGACATTCAGTACTTC	CSVFRSGDIQYF
once	NA	TRBV7-2	TRBJ2-3	TGTGCCAGCAGCTTACAGGGTGATGCTAGCACAGATACGCAGTATTTT	CASSLQGDASTDTQYF
once	TRBD1	TRBV6-5	TRBJ1-2	TGTGCCAGCGGCTCGGGACAGGGGGGAAGCTACACCTTC	CASGSGQGGSYTF
NA	TRBD2	TRBV7-9	TRBJ2-3	TGTTCCAGCAGCATCAGACTAGCGGCCACAGATACGCAGTATTTT	CSSSIRLAATDTQYF
many	NA	TRBV6-1	TRBJ2-6	TGTGCCAGCAGTGAAGACAGCTCTGGGGCCAACGTCCTGACTTTC	CASSEDSSGANVLTF
NA	TRBD2	TRBV25-1	TRBJ2-1	TGTGCCAGCAGTTCCGGGACTACCGTCAATGAGCAGTTCTTC	CASSSGTTVNEQFF
NA	NA	TRBV27	TRBJ1-1	TGTGCCAGCAGTCCTCGGACGCCCTGGAGGACTGAAGCTTTCTTT	CASSPRTPWRTEAFF
NA	TRBD1	TRBV11-2	TRBJ1-2	TGTGCCAGCAGCCCCCGGGACAGGGCTAACTATGGCTACACCTTC	CASSPRDRANYGYTF
NA	NA	TRBV7-3	TRBJ2-2	TGTGCCAGCAGCTTATCCGTGACAGACACCGGGGAGCTGTTTTTT	CASSLSVTDTGELFF
once	NA	TRBV11-3	TRBJ2-7	TGTGCCAGCAGTTTATCAGGGTCTAGGGGTTACGAGCAGTACTTC	CASSLSGSRGYEQYF
NA	NA	TRBV7-3	TRBJ2-3	TGTGCCAGCAGCTTATCGGGGAGCGCAACCACAGATACGCAGTATTTT	CASSLSGSATTDTQYF
NA	NA	TRBV19	TRBJ2-1	TGTGCCAGTAGTGTAGCGGACTACCAGAGCAATGAGCAGTTCTTC	CASSVADYQSNEQFF
NA	NA	TRBV25-1	TRBJ1-1	TGTGCCAGCAGTGAGGCGGGCTCCCTTAGGGACACTGAAGCTTTCTTT	CASSEAGSLRDTEAFF
NA	NA	TRBV5-1	TRBJ1-1	TGCGCCAGCAGTCGCGTAAAGAACACTGAAGCTTTCTTT	CASSRVKNTEAFF
NA	NA	TRBV11-2	TRBJ2-4	TGTGCCAGCAGCGGCAGGGGTTTAAACATTCAGTACTTC	CASSGRGLNIQYF
NA	NA	TRBV7-2	TRBJ1-3	TGTGCCAGCAGCTTAGACAGATTCTCTGGAAACACCATATATTTT	CASSLDRFSGNTIYF
NA	NA	TRBV10-3	TRBJ2-1	TGTGCCATCAGTGAGGTCGGGAGAACCTACAATGAGCAGTTCTTC	CAISEVGRTYNEQFF
NA	TRBD1	TRBV18	TRBJ2-3	TGTGCCAGCTCACTGCCGGGACAGTCTAGCACAGATACGCAGTATTTT	CASSLPGQSSTDTQYF
NA	NA	TRBV7-3	TRBJ2-6	TGTGCCAGCACCACTCCCTCGGGTGGGGCCAACGTCCTGACTTTC	CASTTPSGGANVLTF
NA	TRBD1	TRBV10-3	TRBJ1-1	TGTGCCATCAGTGACCCACAGGGGGCCACTGAAGCTTTCTTT	CAISDPQGATEAFF
NA	TRBD1	TRBV10-3	TRBJ2-7	TGTGCCACCAGGCCGGGACAGGGGTCCGACGAGCAGTACTTC	CATRPGQGSDEQYF
NA	NA	TRBV18	TRBJ1-5	TGTGCCAGCTCACCGGAGAGCTCTCAGCCCCAGCATTTT	CASSPESSQPQHF
NA	TRBD2	TRBV7-2	TRBJ2-1	TGTGCCAGCAGCTTTCCAACTAGCGGGAGCCTCTCCTACAATGAGCAGTTCTTC	CASSFPTSGSLSYNEQFF
once	TRBD1	TRBV29-1	TRBJ2-1	TGCAGCGTTAATGACCGGGACAGGGGTTACAATGAGCAGTTCTTC	CSVNDRDRGYNEQFF
once	NA	TRBV4-3	TRBJ1-1	TGCGCCAGCAGCCAACATTTGGGAGGTGGGGACACTGAAGCTTTCTTT	CASSQHLGGGDTEAFF
NA	TRBD2	TRBV7-7	TRBJ2-2	TGTGCCAGCAGCTCTAGCGGGAGTTCCACCGGGGAGCTGTTTTTT	CASSSSGSSTGELFF
NA	NA	TRBV6-5	TRBJ1-1	TGTGCCAGCAGTTACTCGGGGGCTCCGATGAGCACTGAAGCTTTCTTT	CASSYSGAPMSTEAFF
few	NA	TRBV9	TRBJ2-1	TGTGCCAGCAGCGCACGATATGCGTCCTACAATGAGCAGTTCTTC	CASSARYASYNEQFF
NA	NA	TRBV18	TRBJ1-4	TGTGCCAGCTCACCAGTCAGGACAGATAATGAAAAACTGTTTTTT	CASSPVRTDNEKLFF
NA	TRBD2	TRBV9	TRBJ2-7	TGTGCCAGCAGCGTAGAAGCGGCTAGCGGGAGCTACGAGCAGTACTTC	CASSVEAASGSYEQYF
once	NA	TRBV13	TRBJ2-3	TGTGCCAGCAGCTCCGCCCAACCCGGGACATACACAGATACGCAGTATTTT	CASSSAQPGTYTDTQYF
NA	TRBD2	TRBV5-1	TRBJ2-3	TGCGCCAGCAGCGTTAGCGGGAGGGCCACAGATACGCAGTATTTT	CASSVSGRATDTQYF
NA	NA	TRBV20-1	TRBJ1-1	TGCAGTGCTAGAGAGGAGGACAGAGCTTTCTTT	CSAREEDRAFF
once	TRBD2	TRBV4-3	TRBJ2-1	TGCGCCAGCAGCCCGGGACTAGCGGACAATGAGCAGTTCTTC	CASSPGLADNEQFF
few	TRBD1	TRBV5-1	TRBJ2-5	TGCGCCAGCAGCTTGGTGCCCGGGACAGAAGAGACCCAGTACTTC	CASSLVPGTEETQYF
once	TRBD2	TRBV27	TRBJ2-1	TGTGCCAGCAGCGCGGGACTAGCGGGAGAGTTTGAGCAGTTCTTC	CASSAGLAGEFEQFF
NA	NA	TRBV9	TRBJ1-2	TGTGCCAGCAGCGACGGAGGGTCCTATGGCTACACCTTC	CASSDGGSYGYTF
many	TRBD1	TRBV5-6	TRBJ1-1	TGTGCCAGCAGCTGGACAGGACCCAACATTGAAGCTTTCTTT	CASSWTGPNIEAFF
NA	NA	TRBV4-3	TRBJ2-3	TGCGCCAGCAGCCAAGGCCGGAGGCCCCCTACGCAGTATTTT	CASSQGRRPPTQYF
NA	TRBD1	TRBV7-8	TRBJ1-2	TGTGCCAGCAGTTCGCTGGGACAGGGTGGGGAAGGCTACACCTTC	CASSSLGQGGEGYTF
NA	TRBD1	TRBV7-2	TRBJ1-5	TGTGCCAGCAGCTCGGGACAGCTCAATCAGCCCCAGCATTTT	CASSSGQLNQPQHF
NA	TRBD2	TRBV30	TRBJ2-5	TGTGCCTGGAGTCTAGGACTAGCGGGAGGGGGTGGAGAGACCCAGTACTTC	CAWSLGLAGGGGETQYF
NA	TRBD2	TRBV6-1	TRBJ2-2	TGTGCCAGCAGTGCGACTAGCGGAGCACCGAACACCGGGGAGCTGTTTTTT	CASSATSGAPNTGELFF
NA	NA	TRBV19	TRBJ2-6	TGTGCCAGTAGTATACGGGGGGCGGGCGGGGCCAACGTCCTGACTTTC	CASSIRGAGGANVLTF